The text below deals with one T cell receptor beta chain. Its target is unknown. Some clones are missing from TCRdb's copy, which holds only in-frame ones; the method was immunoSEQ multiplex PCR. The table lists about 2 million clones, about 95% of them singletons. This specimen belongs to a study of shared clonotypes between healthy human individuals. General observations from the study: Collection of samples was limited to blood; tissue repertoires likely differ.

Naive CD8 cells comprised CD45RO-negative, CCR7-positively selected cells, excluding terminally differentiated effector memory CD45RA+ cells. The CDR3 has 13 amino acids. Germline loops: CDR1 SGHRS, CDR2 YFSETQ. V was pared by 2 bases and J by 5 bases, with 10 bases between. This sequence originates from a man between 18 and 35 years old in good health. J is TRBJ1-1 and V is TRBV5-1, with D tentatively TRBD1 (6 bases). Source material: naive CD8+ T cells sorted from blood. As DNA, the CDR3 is TGCGCCAGCAGCTTTACAGGGACGACTGAAGCTTTCTTT. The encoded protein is CASSFTGTTEAFF. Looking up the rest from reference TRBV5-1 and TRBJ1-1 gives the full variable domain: KAGVTQTPRYLIKTRGQQVTLSCSPISGHRSVSWYQQTPGQGLQFLFEYFSETQRNKGNFPGRFSGRQFSNSRSEMNVSTLELGDSALYLCASSFTGTTEAFFGQGTRLTVV.